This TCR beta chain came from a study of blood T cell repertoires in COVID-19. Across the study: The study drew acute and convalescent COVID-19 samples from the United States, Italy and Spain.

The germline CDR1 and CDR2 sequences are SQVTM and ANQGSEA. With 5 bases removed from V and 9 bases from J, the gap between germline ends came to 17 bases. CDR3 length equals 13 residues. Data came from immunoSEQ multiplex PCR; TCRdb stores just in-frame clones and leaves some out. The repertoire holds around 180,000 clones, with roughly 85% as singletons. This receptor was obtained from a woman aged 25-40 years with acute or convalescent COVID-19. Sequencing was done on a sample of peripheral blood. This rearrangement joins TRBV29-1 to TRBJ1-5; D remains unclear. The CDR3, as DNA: TGCAGCGTTTTAGAGGCCCGGGAAGGGCCCCAGCATTTT. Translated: CSVLEAREGPQHF. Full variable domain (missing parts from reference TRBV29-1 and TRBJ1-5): SAVISQKPSRDICQRGTSLTIQCQVDSQVTMMFWYRQQPGQSLTLIATANQGSEATYESGFVIDKFPISRPNLTFSTLTVSNMSPEDSSIYLCSVLEAREGPQHFGDGTRLSIL.